The 31 T cell receptor beta chains reported below all come from one sample, sequenced in a study of early T cells in non-severe SARS-CoV-2 infection. Using its own MiXCR run on the 5' RACE reads, TCRdb lists one record per CDR3 protein. The sample yields tens of thousands of distinct CDR3 sequences, about 5% seen once. Sequenced sample: whole blood. All receptors come from an adult who was a healthcare worker with PCR-confirmed SARS-CoV-2 infection or an uninfected control (not recorded which).

This clonotype was detected ten times or more. The chain employs TRBV24-1 and TRBJ2-3, with 7 bases that match TRBD2. The trim removed 6 bases at V and 1 base at J, leaving 6 bases unmatched. CDR3 length equals 15 residues. Germline V gene data show CDR1 as KGHDR and CDR2 as SFDVKD. The CDR3 loop reads CATSLQGGGTDTQYF. The CDR3 bases are TGTGCCACCAGTCTCCAGGGAGGGGGCACAGATACGCAGTATTTT.

At least ten counts were recorded for this clonotype. The rearrangement uses TRBV21-1 and TRBJ2-7; the D call in the table, TRBD1, was not verified against the DNA. TRBV21-1 is annotated as a pseudogene. This CDR3 is 13 amino acids long. The CDR3 nucleotides are TGTGCCAGCAGATGTAAGGGGGAGGACGAGCAGTACTTC. Protein sequence: CASRCKGEDEQYF.

This clonotype has ten or more counts. The genes are TRBV9 and TRBJ2-1; 10 positions match TRBD2. This CDR3 region has 16 residues. V shed 0 bases and J 5 bases; nucleotides not matched to a gene: 5. CDR1 SGDLS and CDR2 YYNGEE come from the germline V gene. CDR3: CASSVGAGGNHNEQFF. CDR3 DNA: TGTGCCAGCAGCGTAGGAGCGGGGGGGAACCACAATGAGCAGTTCTTC.

The genes are TRBV19 and TRBJ2-3, with D perhaps assigned TRBD1 or TRBD2 (5 bases each). CDR3 length: 14 amino acids. Per the germline V gene, CDR1 is LNHDA and CDR2 is SQIVND (reference sequence). V lost 3 bases, J lost 10 bases, and 17 bases lay in between. The CDR3 loop is CASSMGSGPLSQYF. The CDR3 region has the DNA TGTGCCAGTAGTATGGGGTCGGGACCCCTGTCGCAGTATTTT.

This clonotype has at least ten counts. The rearrangement uses TRBV7-9 and TRBJ2-1; 11 nucleotides match TRBD2. This CDR3 region has 16 residues. J was trimmed by 4 bases and V by 5 bases; bases with no gene match: 7. The V gene's germline CDR1 is SEHNR and CDR2 FQNEAQ (reference sequence). CDR3 residues: CASSASGTSGYNEQFF. The CDR3, as DNA: TGTGCCAGCAGCGCCTCCGGGACTAGCGGTTACAATGAGCAGTTCTTC.

This clonotype was counted at least ten times. The chain couples TRBV11-2 to TRBJ2-1, with TRBD2 identical over 10 bases. Germline-derived CDR1 and CDR2 are SGHAT and FQNNGV. Unmatched junction bases numbered 5, after V lost 0 bases and J lost 9 bases. CDR3 length: 15 residues. The CDR3 nucleotides are TGTGCCAGCAGCTTAGAAGTGGTAGCGGGAGGTGAGCAGTTCTTC. Translation: CASSLEVVAGGEQFF. Looking up the rest from reference TRBV11-2 and TRBJ2-1 gives the full variable domain: EAGVAQSPRYKIIEKRQSVAFWCNPISGHATLYWYQQILGQGPKLLIQFQNNGVVDDSQLPKDRFSAERLKGVDSTLKIQPAKLEDSAVYLCASSLEVVAGGEQFFGPGTRLTVL.

Only a few counts were recorded for this clonotype. The V call is TRBV3-1, the J call TRBJ1-6, with no clear D. Germline lookup yields CDR1 LGHDT and CDR2 YNNKEL (reference sequence). V lost 0 bases to trimming and J lost 10 bases, with 7 bases between them. The CDR3 length is 13 residues. This CDR3 reads CASSQDRRSPLHF. The CDR3 DNA follows: TGTGCCAGCAGCCAAGATAGGCGCTCACCCCTCCACTTT.

This clonotype was counted many times. The rearrangement joins TRBV15 to TRBJ1-6, with TRBD1 matching over 7 bases. CDR1 and CDR2 (germline): LNHNV, YYDKDF (reference sequence). After removal of 4 bases from V and 10 bases from J, the junction contained 10 bases not matched to a gene. CDR3 length: 15 residues. DNA for the CDR3: TGTGCCACCAGCAATGGACAGGCCGGGTTATCACCCCTCCACTTT. Its protein is CATSNGQAGLSPLHF.

The chain recombines TRBV9 with TRBJ2-3, with TRBD2 matching over 10 bases. The V and J ends lost 0 bases and 4 bases, in that order; junction bases with no gene match: 5. The CDR3 sequence is 16 residues long. Germline V CDR1 and CDR2: SGDLS, YYNGEE. CDR3 in DNA: TGTGCCAGCAGCGTAGAGAGCGGGGGGGCCGCAGATACGCAGTATTTT. Its translation: CASSVESGGAADTQYF.

This clonotype was seen many times. This chain joins TRBV3-2 and TRBJ2-2; the table gives TRBD2 as D, unverified against the DNA. TRBV3-2 is a known pseudogene. CDR3 length: 18 amino acids. The CDR3 here is CASSQKGEGTTNTGELFF. DNA for the CDR3: TGTGCCAGCAGCCAAAAGGGGGAGGGGACTACTAACACCGGGGAGCTGTTTTTT.

This clonotype has a handful of counts. This chain joins TRBV5-1 and TRBJ2-5; TRBD1 or TRBD2 may be the D gene (6 bases each). CDR3 length: 15 amino acids. V lost 0 bases, J lost 1 base, and 10 bases lay in between. Germline loops: CDR1 SGHRS, CDR2 YFSETQ. The CDR3: CASSLAGGGQETQYF. For the CDR3, the DNA is TGCGCCAGCAGCTTGGCCGGGGGCGGCCAAGAGACCCAGTACTTC. The full variable domain, in which reference TRBV5-1 and TRBJ2-5 provide the parts outside the CDR3, is KAGVTQTPRYLIKTRGQQVTLSCSPISGHRSVSWYQQTPGQGLQFLFEYFSETQRNKGNFPGRFSGRQFSNSRSEMNVSTLELGDSALYLCASSLAGGGQETQYFGPGTRLLVL.

This clonotype has only a few counts. An end of the junction does not agree with germline; a read error may underlie this. This chain links TRBV7-7 with TRBJ2-1; TRBD1 agrees at 9 bases. This CDR3 spans 15 amino acids. Looked up from germline, CDR1 is SSHAT and CDR2 is FNYEAQ (reference sequence). The CDR3 DNA reads as TGTGCTAGCAGCTTACAGGGGGCTTCCTACAATGAGCAGTTCTTC. It specifies CASSLQGASYNEQFF.

Many counts were recorded for this clonotype. Written as DNA, the CDR3 is TGTGCCAGCAGTCCCTGGACTAGCGGGAGTACCTACGGGGCAGATACGCAGTATTTT. It encodes CASSPWTSGSTYGADTQYF. The genes are TRBV12-3 or TRBV12-4 and TRBJ2-3; the match to TRBD2 covers 13 bases. The CDR3 contains 19 residues. Trimming removed 5 bases from V and 4 bases from J; junction bases left unmatched: 15.

This clonotype was recorded many times. The chain couples TRBV27 to TRBJ2-7; a possible D gene is TRBD2 (5 bases). The V and J ends lost 2 bases and 0 bases respectively, with 11 bases between them. Germline CDR1 MNHEY, CDR2 SMNVEV (reference sequence). This CDR3 comprises 15 residues. Written as DNA, the CDR3 is TGTGCCAGCAGTTTAGCTAGCAGGAGCTCCTACGAGCAGTACTTC. It yields the protein CASSLASRSSYEQYF.

This clonotype was counted many times. The V gene is TRBV7-2, the J gene TRBJ1-3; D gene uncertain. Germline V CDR1 and CDR2: SGHTA, FQGNSA. The V gene lost 1 base and the J gene lost 0 bases, with 4 bases spanning the gap. The CDR3 totals 14 residues. The DNA of the CDR3 is TGTGCCAGCAGCTTAGACTTCTCTGGAAACACCATATATTTT. Protein sequence: CASSLDFSGNTIYF.

This clonotype was counted ten times or more. The V call is TRBV7-2, the J call TRBJ2-3, with 12 bases matching TRBD2. There are 17 residues in the CDR3. The germline gives CDR1 SGHTA, CDR2 FQGNSA. V shed 5 bases and J 2 bases; nucleotides not matched to a gene: 8. The CDR3 is CASSQGLAGQHTDTQYF. The DNA for the CDR3 is TGTGCCAGCAGCCAGGGACTAGCGGGCCAACACACAGATACGCAGTATTTT.

In this sample, this clonotype turned up many times. CDR3 protein: CASSIPWNEQFF. The CDR3 nucleotides are TGTGCCAGTAGTATCCCCTGGAATGAGCAGTTCTTC. The genes are TRBV19 and TRBJ2-1; D gene uncertain. Trimming took 3 bases from V and 7 from J, leaving 7 bases between them. The CDR3 has 12 amino acids. The germline V gene has CDR1 LNHDA and CDR2 SQIVND (reference sequence).

This clonotype has ten or more counts. The chain uses TRBV6-5 and TRBJ1-2, with D unclear. From germline, CDR1 is MNHEY and CDR2 SVGAGI. The CDR3 has 12 amino acids. V was clipped by 10 bases and J by 7 bases, with 16 bases between them. The CDR3 bases are TGTGCCATCTTAGGGCGCCACGGTGGCTACACCTTC. Its translation: CAILGRHGGYTF.

This chain links TRBV7-6 with TRBJ2-5; 10 bases agree with TRBD2. Trimming removed 5 bases from V and 5 bases from J; junction bases left unmatched: 8. This CDR3 is built from 15 residues. Per germline, CDR1 SGHVS and CDR2 FNYEAQ. The chain's CDR3 is CASSPRAGGPETQYF. DNA of the CDR3: TGTGCCAGCAGCCCCCGAGCGGGAGGGCCGGAGACCCAGTACTTC. The full variable domain, in which reference TRBV7-6 and TRBJ2-5 provide the parts outside the CDR3, is GAGVSQSPRYKVTKRGQDVALRCDPISGHVSLYWYRQALGQGPEFLTYFNYEAQQDKSGLPNDRFSAERPEGSISTLTIQRTEQRDSAMYRCASSPRAGGPETQYFGPGTRLLVL.

There are many counts of this clonotype. The gene calls are TRBV19 and TRBJ1-4; D uncertain. The CDR3 spans 15 residues. CDR1 is LNHDA and CDR2 is SQIVND in the germline V gene (reference sequence). The V gene lost 5 bases and the J gene lost 3 bases, with 13 bases spanning the gap. Here the CDR3 DNA reads TGTGCCAGTAGTGCTACCGGGCTCCCTAATGAAAAACTGTTTTTT. This gives the protein CASSATGLPNEKLFF.

The gene calls are TRBV7-9 and TRBJ2-7; 8 positions agree with TRBD1. The CDR3 runs 13 residues. Germline CDR1 and CDR2: SEHNR and FQNEAQ (reference sequence). Germline trimming cut 4 bases from V and 4 bases from J; bases unmatched to any gene: 3. In nucleotides, the CDR3 is TGTGCCAGCAGCTCCAGGGGGCGGTACGAGCAGTACTTC. Amino acid sequence: CASSSRGRYEQYF.

This clonotype was recorded at least ten times. The chain links TRBV14 to TRBJ2-5, with a tentative D call TRBD2 (5 bases). The CDR3 covers 17 residues. The V gene lost 0 bases and the J gene lost 2 bases, with 16 bases spanning the gap. Germline CDR1 and CDR2: SGHDN and FVKESK. CDR3 nucleotides: TGTGCCAGCAGCCAAGAGGGTATCCAGAGGGTTCAAGAGACCCAGTACTTC. Protein product: CASSQEGIQRVQETQYF.

This clonotype came up many times. The V and J genes are TRBV6-5 and TRBJ1-6; unclear D gene. The CDR3 length is 15 residues. Deletions cut 6 bases from V and 0 bases from J, with 9 bases between. Germline CDR1 MNHEY, CDR2 SVGAGI. The CDR3 DNA reads as TGTGCCAGCAGCCCTGAGGGCTCCTATAATTCACCCCTCCACTTT. Protein product: CASSPEGSYNSPLHF.

This clonotype was seen ten or more times. The chain combines TRBV28 with TRBJ1-1; D gene uncertain. With 2 bases removed from V and 5 bases from J, the gap between germline ends came to 6 bases. Germline V lookup: CDR1 MDHEN, CDR2 SYDVKM. The CDR3 runs to 12 residues. The CDR3 sequence is CASSLPETEAFF. CDR3 sequence (DNA): TGTGCCAGCAGTTTACCCGAAACTGAAGCTTTCTTT.

This clonotype was seen repeatedly, ten times or more. This rearrangement joins TRBV12-2 to TRBJ1-5; TRBD1, as called in the table, went unchecked against the DNA. TRBV12-2 is annotated as a pseudogene. The CDR3 length is 15 residues. DNA of the CDR3: TGTGCAAGTCGCCCTCGGGACAGGACGAATCAGCCCCAGCATTTT. Translated, it gives CASRPRDRTNQPQHF.

This clonotype was recorded many times. The V gene is TRBV18, the J gene TRBJ2-5, with D maybe TRBD1 (6 bases). The germline V and J ends were trimmed by 5 bases and 2 bases, with 12 bases remaining between them. Germline CDR1 reads KGHSH; CDR2 reads LQKENI. This CDR3 is built from 14 residues. The CDR3 sequence: CASSIGQSQETQYF. CDR3 DNA: TGTGCCAGCTCAATAGGACAGTCGCAAGAGACCCAGTACTTC.

The table lists this clonotype with a few counts. V is TRBV3-1 and J is TRBJ1-1; TRBD1 aligns across 7 bases. Germline CDR1 LGHDT, CDR2 YNNKEL (reference sequence). CDR3 size: 16 residues. Germline trimming cut 4 bases from V and 0 bases from J; bases unmatched to any gene: 8. The CDR3 DNA sequence: TGTGCCAGCAGCCCAAGGACAGGTTATTTGAACACTGAAGCTTTCTTT. This encodes CASSPRTGYLNTEAFF.

This clonotype was detected ten times or more. V and J are TRBV6-5 and TRBJ2-2; TRBD2 matches at 10 bases. V was pared by 7 bases and J by 4 bases, with 6 bases of the junction left unmatched. CDR3 length: 15 residues. Per germline, CDR1 MNHEY and CDR2 SVGAGI. In DNA, the CDR3 is TGTGCCAGCACAAAACTAGCGGGGTTCACCGGGGAGCTGTTTTTT. This sequence encodes CASTKLAGFTGELFF.

This clonotype occurred many times. The V and J genes are TRBV28 and TRBJ1-4; D uncertain. CDR3 size: 12 residues. From germline, CDR1 is MDHEN and CDR2 SYDVKM. V was trimmed by 3 bases and J by 8 bases, leaving 7 bases between them. The CDR3 sequence: CASSLLREKLFF. In nucleotides, the CDR3 is TGTGCCAGCAGTTTGCTGAGGGAAAAACTGTTTTTT.

This clonotype has just a few counts. The chain employs TRBV5-6 and TRBJ2-1; no firm D call. Per the germline V gene, CDR1 is SGHDT and CDR2 is YYEEEE. The CDR3 sequence is 14 residues long. V was clipped by 4 bases and J by 0 bases, with 8 bases between them. CDR3 DNA sequence: TGTGCCAGCAGCGCTCAAAGCTCCTACAATGAGCAGTTCTTC. As protein: CASSAQSSYNEQFF.

This clonotype has ten or more counts. The chain joins TRBV5-1 to TRBJ2-1, with TRBD2 matching 13 bases. Looked up from germline, CDR1 is SGHRS and CDR2 is YFSETQ. V trimming: 3 bases; J trimming: 1 base; junction bases outside the gene matches: 7. This CDR3 has 18 amino acids. The CDR3 DNA sequence: TGCGCCAGCAGCTCCCCCGGGACTAGCGGGAAATCCTACAATGAGCAGTTCTTC. It codes for CASSSPGTSGKSYNEQFF.